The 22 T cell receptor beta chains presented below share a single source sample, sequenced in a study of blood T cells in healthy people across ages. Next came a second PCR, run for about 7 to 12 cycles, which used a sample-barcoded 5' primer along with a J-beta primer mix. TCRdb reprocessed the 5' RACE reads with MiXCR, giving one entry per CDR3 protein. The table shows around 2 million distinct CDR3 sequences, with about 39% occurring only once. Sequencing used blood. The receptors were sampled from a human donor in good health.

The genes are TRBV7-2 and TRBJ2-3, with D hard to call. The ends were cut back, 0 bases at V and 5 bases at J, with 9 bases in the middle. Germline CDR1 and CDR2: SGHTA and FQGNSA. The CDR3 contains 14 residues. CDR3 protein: CASSLAASLDTQYF. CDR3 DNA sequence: TGTGCCAGCAGCTTAGCCGCCTCCCTAGATACGCAGTATTTT.

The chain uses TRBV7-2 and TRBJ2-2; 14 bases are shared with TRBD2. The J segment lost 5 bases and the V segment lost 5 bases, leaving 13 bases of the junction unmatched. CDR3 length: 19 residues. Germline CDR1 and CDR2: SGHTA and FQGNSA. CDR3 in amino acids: CASSPRLAGGRIGTGELFF. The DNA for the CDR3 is TGTGCCAGCAGCCCACGACTAGCGGGGGGGAGAATAGGGACCGGGGAGCTGTTTTTT.

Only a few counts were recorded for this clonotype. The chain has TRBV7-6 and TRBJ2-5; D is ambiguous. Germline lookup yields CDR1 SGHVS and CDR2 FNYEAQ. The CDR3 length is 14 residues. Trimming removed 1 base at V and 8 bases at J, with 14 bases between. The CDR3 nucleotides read TGTGCCAGCAGCTTAGATGACTCCCCGGGTACCCAGTACTTC. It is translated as CASSLDDSPGTQYF.

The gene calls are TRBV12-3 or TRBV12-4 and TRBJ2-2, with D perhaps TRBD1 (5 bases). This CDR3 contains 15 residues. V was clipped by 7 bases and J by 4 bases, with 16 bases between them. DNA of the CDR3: TGTGCCAGCAAACCCGACAGTTTCCTCACCGGGGAGCTGTTTTTT. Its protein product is CASKPDSFLTGELFF.

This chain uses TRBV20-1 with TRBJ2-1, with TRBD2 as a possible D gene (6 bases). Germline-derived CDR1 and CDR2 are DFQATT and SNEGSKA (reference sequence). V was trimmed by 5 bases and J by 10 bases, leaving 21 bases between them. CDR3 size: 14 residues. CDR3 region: CSAGSGTPKLEQFF. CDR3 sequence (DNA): TGCAGTGCTGGGTCAGGGACTCCCAAGCTCGAGCAGTTCTTC.

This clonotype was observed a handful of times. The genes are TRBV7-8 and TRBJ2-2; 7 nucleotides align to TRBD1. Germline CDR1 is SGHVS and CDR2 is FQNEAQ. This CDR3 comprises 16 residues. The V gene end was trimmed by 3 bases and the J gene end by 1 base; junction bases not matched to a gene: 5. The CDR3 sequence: CASSFPGTENTGELFF. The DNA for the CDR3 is TGTGCCAGCAGCTTCCCCGGGACAGAGAACACCGGGGAGCTGTTTTTT.

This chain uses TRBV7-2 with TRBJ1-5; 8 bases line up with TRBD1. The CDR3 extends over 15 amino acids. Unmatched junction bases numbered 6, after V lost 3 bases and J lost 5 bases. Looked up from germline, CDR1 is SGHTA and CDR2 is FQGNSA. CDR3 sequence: CASSFRGQDDQPQHF. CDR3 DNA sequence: TGTGCCAGCAGCTTTAGGGGACAGGACGATCAGCCCCAGCATTTT.

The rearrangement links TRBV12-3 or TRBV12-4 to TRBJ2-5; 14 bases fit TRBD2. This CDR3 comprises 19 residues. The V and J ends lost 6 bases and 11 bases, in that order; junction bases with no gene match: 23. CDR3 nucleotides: TGTGCCAGCAGCTCCCTAAGACTAGCGGGGGGGTTCTCCTACAATGAGCAGTACTTC. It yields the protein CASSSLRLAGGFSYNEQYF.

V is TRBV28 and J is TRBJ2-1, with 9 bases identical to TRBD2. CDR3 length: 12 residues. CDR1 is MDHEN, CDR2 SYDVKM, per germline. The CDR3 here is CGAGGPYNEQFF. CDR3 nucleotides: TGTGGAGCGGGGGGTCCATACAATGAGCAGTTCTTC.

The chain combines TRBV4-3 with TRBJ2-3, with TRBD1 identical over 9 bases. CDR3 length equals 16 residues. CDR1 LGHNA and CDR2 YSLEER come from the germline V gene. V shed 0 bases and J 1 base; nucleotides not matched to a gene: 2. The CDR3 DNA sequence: TGCGCCAGCAGCCAAGAAGGACAGGGGCGCACAGATACGCAGTATTTT. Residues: CASSQEGQGRTDTQYF.

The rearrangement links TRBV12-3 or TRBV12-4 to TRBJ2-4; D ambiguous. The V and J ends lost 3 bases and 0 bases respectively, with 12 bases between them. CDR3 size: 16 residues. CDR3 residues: CASSFATALAKNIQYF. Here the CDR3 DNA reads TGTGCCAGCAGTTTTGCTACAGCCTTAGCCAAAAACATTCAGTACTTC.

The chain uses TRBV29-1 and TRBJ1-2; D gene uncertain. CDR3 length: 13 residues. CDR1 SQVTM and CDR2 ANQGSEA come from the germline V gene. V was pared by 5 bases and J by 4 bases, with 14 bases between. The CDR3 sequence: CSVSFLISYGYTF. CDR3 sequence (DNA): TGCAGCGTTTCGTTCCTGATTAGCTATGGCTACACCTTC.

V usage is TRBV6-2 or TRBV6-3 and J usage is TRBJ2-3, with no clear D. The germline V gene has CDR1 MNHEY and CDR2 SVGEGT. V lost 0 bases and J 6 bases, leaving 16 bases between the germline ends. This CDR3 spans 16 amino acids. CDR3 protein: CASSYSWSEMSDTQYF. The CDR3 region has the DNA TGTGCCAGCAGTTACTCGTGGTCTGAGATGTCTGATACGCAGTATTTT.

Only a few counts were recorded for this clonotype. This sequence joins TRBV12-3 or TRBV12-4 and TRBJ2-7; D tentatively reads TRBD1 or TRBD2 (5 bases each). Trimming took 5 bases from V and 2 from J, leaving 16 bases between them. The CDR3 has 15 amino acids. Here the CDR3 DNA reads TGTGCCAGCAGTCCCGCCGGGGCGGAGGCCTACGAGCAGTACTTC. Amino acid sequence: CASSPAGAEAYEQYF.

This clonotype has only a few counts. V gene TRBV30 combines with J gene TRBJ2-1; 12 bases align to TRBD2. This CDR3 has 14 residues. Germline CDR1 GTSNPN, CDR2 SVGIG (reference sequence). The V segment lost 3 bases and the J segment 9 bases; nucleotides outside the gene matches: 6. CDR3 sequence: CAWRLAGGHGEQFF. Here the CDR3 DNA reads TGTGCCTGGAGGCTAGCGGGGGGGCACGGTGAGCAGTTCTTC.

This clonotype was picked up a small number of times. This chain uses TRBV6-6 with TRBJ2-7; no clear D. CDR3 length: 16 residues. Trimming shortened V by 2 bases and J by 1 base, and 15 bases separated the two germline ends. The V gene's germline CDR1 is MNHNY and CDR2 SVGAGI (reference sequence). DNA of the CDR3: TGTGCCAGCAGTTACGGGGTTGGGAAGCCGTCCTACGAGCAGTACTTC. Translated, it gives CASSYGVGKPSYEQYF.

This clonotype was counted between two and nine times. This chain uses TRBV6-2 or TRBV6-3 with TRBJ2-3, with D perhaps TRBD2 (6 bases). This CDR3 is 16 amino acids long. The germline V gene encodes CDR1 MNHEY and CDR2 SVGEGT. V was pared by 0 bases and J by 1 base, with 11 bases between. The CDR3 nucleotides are TGTGCCAGCAGTTACTCGGCTGGGACTGGCACAGATACGCAGTATTTT. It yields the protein CASSYSAGTGTDTQYF.

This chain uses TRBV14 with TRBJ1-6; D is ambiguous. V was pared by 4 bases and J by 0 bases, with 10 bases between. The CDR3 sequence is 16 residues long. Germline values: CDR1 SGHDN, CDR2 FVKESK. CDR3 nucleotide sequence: TGTGCCAGCAGCCTCTTGGTCGGCTCCTATAATTCACCCCTCCACTTT. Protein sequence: CASSLLVGSYNSPLHF.

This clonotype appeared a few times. This chain's CDR3 is CASSSSGLASEQFF. CDR3 sequence (DNA): TGTGCCAGCAGCTCCTCGGGACTAGCCAGTGAGCAGTTCTTC. The J gene is TRBJ2-1, the V gene TRBV7-9; the match to TRBD2 covers 9 bases. The V gene's germline CDR1 is SEHNR and CDR2 FQNEAQ (reference sequence). This CDR3 has 14 amino acids. V trimming: 4 bases; J trimming: 9 bases; junction bases outside the gene matches: 7.

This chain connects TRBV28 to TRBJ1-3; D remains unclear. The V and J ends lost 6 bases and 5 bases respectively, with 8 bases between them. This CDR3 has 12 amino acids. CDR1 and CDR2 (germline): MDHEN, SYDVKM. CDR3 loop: CASREQRNTIYF. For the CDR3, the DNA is TGTGCCAGCAGGGAGCAGAGAAACACCATATATTTT. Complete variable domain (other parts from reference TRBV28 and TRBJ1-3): DVKVTQSSRYLVKRTGEKVFLECVQDMDHENMFWYRQDPGLGLRLIYFSYDVKMKEKGDIPEGYSVSREKKERFSLILESASTNQTSMYLCASREQRNTIYFGEGSWLTVV.

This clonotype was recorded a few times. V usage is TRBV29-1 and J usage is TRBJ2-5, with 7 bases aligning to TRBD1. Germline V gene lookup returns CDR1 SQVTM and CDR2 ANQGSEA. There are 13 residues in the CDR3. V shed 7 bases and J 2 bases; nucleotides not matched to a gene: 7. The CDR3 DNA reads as TGCAGCGCCACCGGGACAGCTCAAGAGACCCAGTACTTC. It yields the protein CSATGTAQETQYF.

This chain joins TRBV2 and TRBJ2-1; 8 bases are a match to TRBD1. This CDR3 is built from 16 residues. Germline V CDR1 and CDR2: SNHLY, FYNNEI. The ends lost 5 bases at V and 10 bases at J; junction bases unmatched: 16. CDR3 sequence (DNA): TGTGCCAGCAGTAAAAACCCCGGACAGGGAGTCAACGAGCAGTTCTTC. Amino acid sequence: CASSKNPGQGVNEQFF.